The rows below give T cell receptor beta chains drawn from one sample of a study of T cell changes during pregnancy in multiple sclerosis. Clones were read by immunoSEQ multiplex PCR, and TCRdb kept only the in-frame ones, dropping some. This repertoire shows under 95,000 clones, 94% found once; its top ten account for roughly 0.93%. Source: peripheral blood, taken in the second trimester of pregnancy. These receptors were taken from a female donor in good health, enrolled as a control in a pregnancy study. Both conserved end residues are part of each CDR3. Each record gives: D gene, clone size, V gene, J gene, CDR3 protein, CDR3 DNA. A D gene is named only where the DNA matches it firmly. Clone size is stated in some rows and not others, as once, few, many or a class when expanded.

.	.	TRBV9	TRBJ2-7	CASSVGDNSYEQYF	TGTGCCAGCAGCGTCGGGGACAACTCCTACGAGCAGTACTTC
.	.	TRBV7-9	TRBJ2-7	CASSADTSSDEQYF	TGTGCCAGCAGCGCCGACACCTCTTCCGACGAGCAGTACTTC
.	once	TRBV13	TRBJ1-2	CASSLGYKRNYGYTF	TGTGCCAGCAGCTTAGGATACAAGCGAAACTATGGCTACACCTTC
.	.	TRBV5-6	TRBJ1-1	CASSPSPRGTEAFF	TGTGCCAGCAGCCCGTCCCCTCGAGGCACTGAAGCTTTCTTT
.	.	TRBV6-5	TRBJ1-5	CASSYSGGNQPQHF	TGTGCCAGCAGTTACTCAGGGGGCAATCAGCCCCAGCATTTT
TRBD2	.	TRBV5-1	TRBJ2-1	CASSLSGRAVNEQFF	TGCGCCAGCAGCTTGAGCGGGAGGGCCGTCAATGAGCAGTTCTTC
TRBD1	.	TRBV23-1	TRBJ2-3	CASRTGTGGRTDTQYF	TGCGCCAGCAGGACCGGTACAGGGGGCCGCACAGATACGCAGTATTTT
.	.	TRBV27	TRBJ2-2	CASSLSGVYQNTGELFF	TGTGCCAGCAGTTTATCAGGGGTGTATCAGAACACCGGGGAGCTGTTTTTT
TRBD1	.	TRBV6-5	TRBJ1-5	CASSSQGTNQPQHF	TGTGCCAGCAGTTCACAGGGGACCAATCAGCCCCAGCATTTT
.	.	TRBV18	TRBJ2-1	CASSSASGTPGKNEQFF	TGTGCCAGCTCATCCGCCTCCGGGACTCCGGGGAAGAATGAGCAGTTCTTC
TRBD1	.	TRBV28	TRBJ2-4	CASRKQGAGKNIQYF	TGTGCCAGCAGGAAACAGGGGGCAGGCAAAAACATTCAGTACTTC
.	.	TRBV5-4	TRBJ2-2	CASSIRTSGTGELFF	TGTGCCAGCAGCATACGGACCTCGGGGACCGGGGAGCTGTTTTTT
.	.	TRBV2	TRBJ2-1	CASGRSNEQFF	TGTGCCAGCGGTCGTAGCAATGAGCAGTTCTTC
TRBD2	.	TRBV25-1	TRBJ2-1	CASSGSEREASYNEQFF	TGTGCCAGCAGTGGATCCGAGCGGGAGGCCTCCTACAATGAGCAGTTCTTC
.	.	TRBV4-2	TRBJ2-2	CASSPEEGSTGELFF	TGTGCCAGCAGCCCAGAGGAGGGCAGCACCGGGGAGCTGTTTTTT
TRBD1	.	TRBV2	TRBJ1-2	CASSEGDRGFSGYTF	TGTGCCAGCAGTGAAGGGGACAGGGGTTTCTCGGGCTACACCTTC
TRBD2	.	TRBV11-2	TRBJ2-1	CASSVLATEQFF	TGTGCCAGCAGCGTACTAGCGACTGAGCAGTTCTTC
.	.	TRBV27	TRBJ2-7	CASSPLPPNRYEQYF	TGTGCCAGCAGTCCCCTCCCCCCTAATCGTTACGAGCAGTACTTC
TRBD1	.	TRBV9	TRBJ2-7	CASSEQGYLGEQYF	TGTGCCAGCAGCGAACAGGGGTACCTGGGGGAGCAGTACTTC
TRBD2	.	TRBV7-2	TRBJ2-1	CASSLSSGASVNEQFF	TGTGCCAGCAGCTTAAGCAGCGGGGCCTCGGTCAATGAGCAGTTCTTC
.	.	TRBV5-4	TRBJ2-7	CASSFTPRDEQYF	TGTGCCAGCAGCTTTACCCCCAGGGACGAGCAGTACTTC
.	.	TRBV9	TRBJ2-5	CASSVGGYQETQYF	TGTGCCAGCAGCGTAGGAGGGTACCAAGAGACCCAGTACTTC
.	.	TRBV29-1	TRBJ2-3	CSVARSTGPDTQYF	TGCAGCGTTGCCCGGTCGACGGGTCCAGATACGCAGTATTTT
.	.	TRBV5-1	TRBJ2-1	CASSLLGGREQFF	TGCGCCAGCAGCTTATTGGGGGGACGTGAGCAGTTCTTC
.	.	TRBV7-2	TRBJ2-3	CASSQGGVNTQYF	TGTGCCAGCAGCCAAGGGGGGGTGAATACGCAGTATTTT
.	few	TRBV27	TRBJ2-4	CASSQGSAKNIQYF	TGTGCCAGCAGCCAGGGCTCAGCCAAAAACATTCAGTACTTC
TRBD2	.	TRBV9	TRBJ2-3	CASSSRGLAGGPTDTQYF	TGTGCCAGCAGCTCAAGGGGACTAGCGGGAGGGCCGACAGATACGCAGTATTTT
.	.	TRBV10-2	TRBJ2-7	CASIGSSYEQYF	TGCGCCAGCATAGGGAGTTCCTACGAGCAGTACTTC
.	.	TRBV7-2	TRBJ2-5	CASSLVLRGTQYF	TGTGCCAGCAGCTTAGTTCTCCGGGGGACCCAGTACTTC
.	.	TRBV27	TRBJ2-1	CASSPILLDPGNEQFF	TGTGCCAGCAGTCCCATACTACTAGACCCCGGGAATGAGCAGTTCTTC
TRBD2	.	TRBV6-1	TRBJ2-1	CASSEEAGGPDEQFF	TGTGCCAGCAGTGAAGAAGCGGGAGGGCCGGATGAGCAGTTCTTC
.	.	TRBV6-5	TRBJ2-4	CASRPGSLAKNIQYF	TGTGCCAGCAGACCCGGGTCGCTGGCCAAAAACATTCAGTACTTC
TRBD1	.	TRBV19	TRBJ1-4	CASRDRGGGEKLFF	TGTGCCAGCCGAGACAGGGGAGGGGGTGAAAAACTGTTTTTT
.	.	TRBV28	TRBJ2-5	CASSSLALGQETQYF	TGTGCCAGCAGTTCTCTAGCTCTCGGGCAAGAGACCCAGTACTTC
.	.	TRBV5-1	TRBJ2-7	CASSFDRSSGEQYF	TGCGCCAGCAGCTTCGACAGATCTTCTGGAGAGCAGTACTTC
.	.	TRBV7-9	TRBJ1-3	CASSLRGVNSGNTIYF	TGTGCCAGCAGCTTACGGGGAGTAAACTCTGGAAACACCATATATTTT
.	few	TRBV25-1	TRBJ1-1	CASSVTGRTTEAFF	TGTGCCAGCAGTGTAACAGGGCGGACTACTGAAGCTTTCTTT